Below, one T cell receptor beta chain is given with its context. Looked up from germline, CDR1 is SGHDN and CDR2 is FVKESK. CDR3 length: 14 amino acids. V dropped 3 bases and J dropped 2 bases, with 10 bases sitting between them. The sample belongs to a study of blood T cell repertoires in COVID-19. Study-level information: T cells, B-cell-depleted T cells, or PBMCs provided the cDNA or gDNA that served as material.

How the authors handled the data: Amplification of reference gene primers provided the estimated nucleated cell counts. TCRdb's copy holds only in-frame clones and misses some; the assay was immunoSEQ multiplex PCR. The DNA gave D and trimming, while V, J and clone size come from that table. Among about 240,000 clones listed, approximately 83% were seen once. This TCR was recovered from a woman aged 35 to 49 with acute COVID-19. The sequencing sample was made of PBMCs or T cells enriched from blood (not recorded which). The rearrangement uses TRBV14 and TRBJ1-2, with TRBD1 as a possible D gene (5 bases). CDR3 nucleotide sequence: TGTGCCAGCAGCCAGGGGGGACCAAACTATGGCTACACCTTC. This codes for CASSQGGPNYGYTF.